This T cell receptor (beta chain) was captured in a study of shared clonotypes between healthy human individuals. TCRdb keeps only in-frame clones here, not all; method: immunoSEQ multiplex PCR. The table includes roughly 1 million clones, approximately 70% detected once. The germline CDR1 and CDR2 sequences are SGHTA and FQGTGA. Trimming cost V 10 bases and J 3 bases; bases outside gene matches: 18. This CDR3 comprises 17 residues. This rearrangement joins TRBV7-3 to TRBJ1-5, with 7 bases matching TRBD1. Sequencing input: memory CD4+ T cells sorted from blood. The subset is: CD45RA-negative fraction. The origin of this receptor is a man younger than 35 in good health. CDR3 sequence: CATPGGCHHKYNQPQHF. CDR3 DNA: TGTGCCACTCCAGGGGGTTGCCACCACAAGTACAATCAGCCCCAGCATTTT.